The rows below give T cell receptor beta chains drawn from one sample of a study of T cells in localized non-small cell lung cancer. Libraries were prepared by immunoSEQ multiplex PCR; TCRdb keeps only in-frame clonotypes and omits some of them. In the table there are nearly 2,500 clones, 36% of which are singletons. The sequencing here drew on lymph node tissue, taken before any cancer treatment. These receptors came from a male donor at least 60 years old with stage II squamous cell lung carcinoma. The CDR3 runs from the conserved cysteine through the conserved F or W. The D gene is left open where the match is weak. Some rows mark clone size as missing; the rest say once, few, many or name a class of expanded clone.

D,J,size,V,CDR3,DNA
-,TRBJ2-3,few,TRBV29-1,CSVIRGTDTQYF,TGCAGCGTGATCAGGGGCACAGATACGCAGTATTTT
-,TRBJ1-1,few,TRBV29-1,CSYWDRYTEAFF,TGCAGCTACTGGGACCGGTACACTGAAGCTTTCTTT
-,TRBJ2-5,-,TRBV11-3,CASSLGRGAPGQETQYF,TGTGCCAGCAGCTTAGGACGGGGGGCGCCGGGCCAAGAGACCCAGTACTTC
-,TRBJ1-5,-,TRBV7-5,CASSSLTHSNQPQHF,TGTGCCAGCAGCTCCTTGACCCATAGCAATCAGCCCCAGCATTTT
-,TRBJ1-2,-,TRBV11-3,CASSLGGDLGGYTF,TGTGCCAGCAGCTTGGGGGGTGATCTGGGAGGCTACACCTTC
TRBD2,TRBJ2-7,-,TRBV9,CASSVETSGAYEQYF,TGTGCCAGCAGTGTTGAGACTAGCGGCGCGTACGAGCAGTACTTC
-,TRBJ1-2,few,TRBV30,CAWRKLYQRVDDYGYTF,TGTGCCTGGAGAAAACTGTACCAACGGGTAGACGACTATGGCTACACCTTC
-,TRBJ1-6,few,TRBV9,CASSVGGDSPLHF,TGTGCCAGCAGCGTAGGGGGGGATTCACCCCTCCACTTT
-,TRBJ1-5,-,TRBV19,CASSMWPDYSNQPQHF,TGTGCCAGTAGTATGTGGCCAGATTATAGCAATCAGCCCCAGCATTTT
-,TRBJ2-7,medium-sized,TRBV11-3,CASSIDGPLDEQYF,TGTGCCAGCAGCATCGACGGACCCCTAGACGAGCAGTACTTC
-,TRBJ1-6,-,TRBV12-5,CASGRSAYNSPLHF,TGTGCTAGTGGTCGTAGTGCCTATAATTCACCCCTCCACTTT
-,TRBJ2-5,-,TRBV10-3,CAISEGGSETQYF,TGTGCCATCAGTGAAGGGGGGTCGGAGACCCAGTACTTC
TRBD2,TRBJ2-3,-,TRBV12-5,CASGSVRVSGSRGTDTQYF,TGTGCTAGTGGTTCCGTCCGCGTTAGCGGGAGCAGGGGCACAGATACGCAGTATTTT
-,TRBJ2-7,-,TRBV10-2,CASSEGSSYEQYF,TGCGCCAGCAGTGAAGGGAGCTCCTACGAGCAGTACTTC
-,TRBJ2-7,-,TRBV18,CASSPPGTRTLEQYF,TGTGCCAGCTCACCACCGGGGACCCGCACCCTCGAGCAGTACTTC
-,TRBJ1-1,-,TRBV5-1,CASSLDGMNTEAFF,TGCGCCAGCAGCTTGGACGGAATGAACACTGAAGCTTTCTTT
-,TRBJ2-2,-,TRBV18,CASSPLVSPSGNTGELFF,TGTGCCAGCTCACCACTGGTCAGCCCAAGCGGGAACACCGGGGAGCTGTTTTTT
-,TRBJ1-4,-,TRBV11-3,CASSLLTGGEKLFF,TGTGCCAGCAGCCTTTTGACGGGTGGTGAAAAACTGTTTTTT
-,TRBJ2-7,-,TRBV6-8,CAISGPSGAYEQYF,TGTGCCATCAGTGGTCCTTCGGGGGCCTACGAGCAGTACTTC
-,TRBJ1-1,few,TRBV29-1,CSVERGGQILPFF,TGCAGCGTTGAACGGGGTGGCCAGATTCTACCTTTCTTT
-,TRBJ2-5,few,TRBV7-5,CASSSLWGAMETQYF,TGTGCCAGCAGCTCATTATGGGGGGCGATGGAGACCCAGTACTTC
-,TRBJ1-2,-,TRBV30,CAWSVGIYGYTF,TGTGCCTGGAGTGTTGGGATCTATGGCTACACCTTC
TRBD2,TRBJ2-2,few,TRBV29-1,CSVVGGGEDTGELFF,TGCAGCGTTGTAGGCGGGGGAGAGGACACCGGGGAGCTGTTTTTT
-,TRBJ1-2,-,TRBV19,CASSDGSYYGYTF,TGTGCCAGTAGTGATGGCAGCTACTATGGCTACACCTTC
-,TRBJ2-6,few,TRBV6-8,CASSLQSSGANVLTF,TGTGCCAGCAGCCTACAGAGCTCTGGGGCCAACGTTCTGACTTTC
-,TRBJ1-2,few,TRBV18,CASSSDAYGYTF,TGTGCCAGCTCGTCCGACGCCTATGGCTACACCTTC
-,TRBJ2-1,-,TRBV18,CASSPVSLHGDEQFF,TGTGCCAGCTCACCAGTTAGCCTACACGGGGATGAGCAGTTCTTC
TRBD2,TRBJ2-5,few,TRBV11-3,CASSLVSGGAETQYF,TGTGCCAGCAGCTTAGTTTCGGGAGGGGCTGAGACCCAGTACTTC
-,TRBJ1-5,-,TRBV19,CASSIGLDQPQHF,TGTGCCAGTAGTATTGGTCTCGATCAGCCCCAGCATTTT
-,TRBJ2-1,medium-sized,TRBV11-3,CASSSTAGGYNEQFF,TGTGCCAGCAGCTCGACAGCGGGTGGGTACAATGAGCAGTTCTTC
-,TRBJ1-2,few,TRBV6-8,CASSYSLGSPYGYTF,TGTGCCAGCAGTTACAGTCTAGGTTCTCCTTATGGCTACACCTTC
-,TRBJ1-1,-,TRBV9,CASSVSQSANTEAFF,TGTGCCAGCAGCGTATCACAGTCGGCTAACACTGAAGCTTTCTTT
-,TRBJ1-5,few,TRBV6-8,CASRPRVNSNQPQHF,TGTGCCAGTCGCCCGAGAGTCAATAGCAATCAGCCCCAGCATTTT
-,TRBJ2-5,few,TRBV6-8,CASSGQVQETQYF,TGTGCCAGCAGTGGCCAGGTACAAGAGACCCAGTACTTC
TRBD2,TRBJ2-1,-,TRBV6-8,CASRPGTISGLYNEQFF,TGTGCCAGCAGACCCGGGACCATTAGCGGGCTGTACAATGAGCAGTTCTTC
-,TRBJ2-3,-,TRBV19,CASRPLWGAGTDTQYF,TGTGCCAGCAGACCCTTGTGGGGGGCAGGCACAGATACGCAGTATTTT
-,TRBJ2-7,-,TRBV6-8,CASSYAPDSSYEQYF,TGTGCCAGCAGTTACGCGCCGGACAGCTCCTACGAGCAGTACTTC
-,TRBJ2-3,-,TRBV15,CATSRLMGDGTDTQYF,TGTGCCACCAGCAGATTGATGGGAGATGGCACAGATACGCAGTATTTT
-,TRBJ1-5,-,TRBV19,CASAPTGSYQPQHF,TGTGCCAGTGCTCCAACGGGGTCTTACCAGCCCCAGCATTTT
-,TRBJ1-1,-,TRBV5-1,CASSLDGVNTEAFF,TGCGCCAGCAGCTTGGACGGTGTGAACACTGAAGCTTTCTTT
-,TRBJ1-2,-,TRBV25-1,CASQVSGPGGYTF,TGTGCCAGCCAGGTCTCAGGGCCTGGTGGCTACACCTTC
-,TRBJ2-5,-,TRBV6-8,CASSNEATAFQETQYF,TGTGCCAGCAGTAACGAAGCCACGGCCTTCCAAGAGACCCAGTACTTC